Following are 18 T cell receptor beta chains from one sample sequenced in a study of cytomegalovirus exposure and HLA in healthy donors. The PCR was carried out with 60 Vbeta primers and 13 Jbeta primers. Using immunoSEQ multiplex PCR, the repertoire was profiled, and TCRdb retains in-frame clones only, with some absent. Its listing shows tens of thousands of clones. The source material was PBMCs. The source of these receptors is a man aged 25-40 years in good health and CMV-seronegative.

This rearrangement joins TRBV7-5 to TRBJ2-7; TRBD2 is the table's D call, not checked against the DNA. TRBV7-5 is a known pseudogene. CDR3 size: 13 residues. CDR3 in DNA: TGTGCCAGAAGCTTCGGGGGTCCCTACGAGCAGTACTTC. Translating it yields CARSFGGPYEQYF.

The chain combines TRBV5-5 with TRBJ1-2; D not certain. Germline V lookup: CDR1 SGHKS, CDR2 YYEKEE (reference sequence). This CDR3 contains 13 residues. V was pared by 1 base and J by 0 bases, with 4 bases between. The CDR3 DNA reads TGTGCCAGCAGCTTGACTACTAACTATGGCTACACCTTC. Translation gives CASSLTTNYGYTF.

The chain couples TRBV11-1 to TRBJ2-1; D might be TRBD1 (5 bases). V shed 2 bases and J shed 7 bases, with 12 bases lying between them. The CDR3 runs to 14 residues. CDR1 and CDR2 from the germline V gene are SGHAT and FQDESV (reference sequence). The CDR3 is CASSLTDTRNEQFF. In nucleotides, the CDR3 is TGTGCCAGCAGCTTAACGGACACCCGGAATGAGCAGTTCTTC.

The CDR3 spells CASRRGLTSGDSYEQYF. The CDR3 DNA sequence: TGTGCCAGCAGGCGGGGCCTGACTAGCGGGGACTCCTACGAGCAGTACTTC. The chain links TRBV27 to TRBJ2-7; 11 nucleotides line up with TRBD2. Looked up from germline, CDR1 is MNHEY and CDR2 is SMNVEV (reference sequence). The CDR3 contains 17 residues. V lost 6 bases, J lost 0 bases, and 10 bases stayed unmatched.

This chain connects TRBV2 to TRBJ2-5; D perhaps matches TRBD2 (6 bases). From germline, CDR1 is SNHLY and CDR2 FYNNEI. The CDR3 runs to 12 residues. Trimming pared 8 bases from V and 5 bases from J, leaving 12 bases between. The chain's CDR3 is CASGGYSETQYF. As DNA, the CDR3 is TGTGCCAGCGGGGGGTATTCGGAGACCCAGTACTTC.

The genes are TRBV5-4 and TRBJ2-5; 10 positions match TRBD1. The CDR3 sequence is 16 residues long. V lost 4 bases, J lost 4 bases, and 10 bases stayed unmatched. CDR1 and CDR2 from the germline V gene are SGHNT and YYREEE (reference sequence). CDR3 nucleotides: TGTGCCAGCAGCATAAACTCCGGGACAGGGGTAGAGACCCAGTACTTC. Its protein is CASSINSGTGVETQYF. The full variable domain, completed using reference TRBV5-4 and TRBJ2-5, is ETGVTQSPTHLIKTRGQQVTLRCSSQSGHNTVSWYQQALGQGPQFIFQYYREEENGRGNFPPRFSGLQFPNYSSELNVNALELDDSALYLCASSINSGTGVETQYFGPGTRLLVL.

Here the CDR3 reads CASSLGDRALYEQYF. CDR3 in DNA: TGCGCCAGCAGCCTCGGGGACAGGGCCCTCTACGAGCAGTACTTC. This chain links TRBV5-1 with TRBJ2-7; 9 positions match TRBD1. Germline assignment: CDR1 SGHRS and CDR2 YFSETQ. The length of the CDR3 is 15 residues. V gave up 4 bases and J gave up 3 bases; unmatched junction bases: 8.

The rearrangement uses TRBV5-8 and TRBJ1-1, with 9 bases identical to TRBD1. Trimming at V came to 5 bases and at J to 3 bases, leaving 8 bases not matched to a gene. This CDR3 comprises 15 residues. The germline CDR1 and CDR2 sequences are SGHTS and YDEGEE. The CDR3 spells CASRYRDRGDTEAFF. The CDR3 DNA reads TGTGCCAGCAGGTACCGAGACAGGGGGGACACTGAAGCTTTCTTT.

The V gene is TRBV18, the J gene TRBJ2-5; unclear D gene. The V end lost 0 bases, the J end lost 2 bases, and 10 bases lay between the germline ends. The V gene's germline CDR1 is KGHSH and CDR2 LQKENI. The CDR3 length is 15 residues. The CDR3 loop reads CASSPPGLMQETQYF. CDR3 bases: TGTGCCAGCTCACCACCGGGCTTAATGCAAGAGACCCAGTACTTC.

The rearrangement joins TRBV5-1 to TRBJ1-6, with D tentatively TRBD1 (6 bases). Trimming took 4 bases from V and 10 from J, leaving 15 bases between them. CDR1 is SGHRS and CDR2 is YFSETQ in the germline V gene. The CDR3 runs 14 residues. The CDR3 coding sequence is TGCGCCAGCAGCAAACCAGGGGAGGGCTCACCCCTCCACTTT. Its translation: CASSKPGEGSPLHF. Supplemented by reference TRBV5-1 and TRBJ1-6, the full variable domain reads KAGVTQTPRYLIKTRGQQVTLSCSPISGHRSVSWYQQTPGQGLQFLFEYFSETQRNKGNFPGRFSGRQFSNSRSEMNVSTLELGDSALYLCASSKPGEGSPLHFGNGTRLTVT.

The rearrangement uses TRBV18 and TRBJ2-2, with D tentatively TRBD1 (5 bases). Trimming stripped 6 bases from V and 7 bases from J, with 21 bases between. The CDR3 loop spans 16 amino acids. In germline, CDR1 is KGHSH, CDR2 LQKENI. The DNA of the CDR3 is TGTGCCAGCTCCTCCTCTCAAAGACAGCCTGGCGGGGAGCTGTTTTTT. Protein sequence: CASSSSQRQPGGELFF. The full variable domain, completed using reference TRBV18 and TRBJ2-2, is NAGVMQNPRHLVRRRGQEARLRCSPMKGHSHVYWYRQLPEEGLKFMVYLQKENIIDESGMPKERFSAEFPKEGPSILRIQQVVRGDSAAYFCASSSSQRQPGGELFFGEGSRLTVL.

CDR3 protein: CASSRRTSGIGEQYF. The CDR3 DNA is TGCGCCAGCAGCCGCCGGACTAGCGGGATCGGTGAGCAGTACTTC. The chain employs TRBV4-1 and TRBJ2-7, with 12 bases aligning to TRBD2. The germline CDR1 and CDR2 sequences are MGHRA and YSYEKL. The junction had 8 bases not matched to a gene; V was cut back by 4 bases and J by 7 bases. The CDR3 contains 15 residues.

The chain combines TRBV6-5 with TRBJ2-3, with 9 bases aligning to TRBD2. Trimming cost V 6 bases and J 7 bases; bases outside gene matches: 8. CDR1 and CDR2 (germline): MNHEY, SVGAGI. The CDR3 covers 14 residues. CDR3 protein: CASRAGGRVNTQYF. The CDR3 nucleotides read TGTGCCAGCAGGGCCGGCGGGAGGGTTAATACGCAGTATTTT.

The chain carries TRBV30 and TRBJ2-3; tentative D call: TRBD2 (6 bases). CDR1 GTSNPN and CDR2 SVGIG come from the germline V gene (reference sequence). V was clipped by 2 bases and J by 5 bases, with 17 bases between them. The CDR3 runs to 15 residues. The CDR3, as DNA: TGTGCCTGGAGTACTGGGGGGAGCAAGGGAGATACGCAGTATTTT. Amino acids: CAWSTGGSKGDTQYF. The whole variable domain, filled in from reference TRBV30 and TRBJ2-3, reads SQTIHQWPATLVQPVGSPLSLECTVEGTSNPNLYWYRQAAGRGLQLLFYSVGIGQISSEVPQNLSASRPQDRQFILSSKKLLLSDSGFYLCAWSTGGSKGDTQYFGPGTRLTVL.

V and J are TRBV6-1 and TRBJ2-5; D uncertain. The CDR3 totals 13 residues. The ends were cut back, 4 bases at V and 0 bases at J, with 6 bases in the middle. The germline V gene encodes CDR1 MNHNS and CDR2 SASEGT. In DNA, the CDR3 is TGTGCCAGCAGTGCTCGGTACCAAGAGACCCAGTACTTC. Translating it yields CASSARYQETQYF.

V usage is TRBV11-3 and J usage is TRBJ1-2; no clear D. Germline CDR1 reads SGHNT; CDR2 reads YENEEA. There are 12 residues in the CDR3. V lost 2 bases, J lost 6 bases, and 7 bases lay in between. CDR3 in DNA: TGTGCCAGCAGCTTAATCGTTAATGGCTACACCTTC. It encodes CASSLIVNGYTF.

The chain recombines TRBV7-2 with TRBJ2-7; D perhaps matches TRBD1 (6 bases). CDR1 is SGHTA and CDR2 is FQGNSA in the germline V gene. V lost 5 bases to trimming and J lost 2 bases, with 13 bases between them. This CDR3 is built from 14 residues. CDR3 in amino acids: CASSENRDTYEQYF. The DNA of the CDR3 is TGTGCCAGCAGCGAGAATCGGGACACCTACGAGCAGTACTTC. Based on the CDR3 plus reference TRBV7-2 and TRBJ2-7, the full variable domain is GAGVSQSPSNKVTEKGKDVELRCDPISGHTALYWYRQSLGQGLEFLIYFQGNSAPDKSGLPSDRFSAERTGGSVSTLTIQRTQQEDSAVYLCASSENRDTYEQYFGPGTRLTVT.

The CDR3 nucleotides read TGTGCCAGCAGTGAAGCTCCTAGACCCAATCAGCCCCAGCATTTT. Translated: CASSEAPRPNQPQHF. This sequence joins TRBV2 and TRBJ1-5; D call uncertain. This CDR3 spans 15 amino acids. The V end lost 0 bases, the J end lost 3 bases, and 9 bases lay between the germline ends. Germline V gives CDR1 SNHLY, CDR2 FYNNEI.